The 26 T cell receptor beta chains below come from one sample, sequenced in a study of T cell changes during pregnancy in multiple sclerosis. Assay used: immunoSEQ multiplex PCR; TCRdb lists only in-frame clones, some missing. The table records 85,000 to 100,000 clones, 90% to 95% of them present only once. The material was peripheral blood, obtained after pregnancy. The source of these receptors is a female donor with multiple sclerosis, enrolled in a pregnancy study.

The rearrangement links TRBV5-1 to TRBJ1-1; 7 bases fit TRBD1. V lost 5 bases to trimming and J lost 1 base; unmatched junction nucleotides: 5. The germline V gene encodes CDR1 SGHRS and CDR2 YFSETQ. The CDR3 covers 14 residues. The chain's CDR3 is CASSPGTANTEAFF. For the CDR3, the DNA is TGCGCCAGCAGTCCCGGGACAGCGAACACTGAAGCTTTCTTT.

The chain uses TRBV4-1 and TRBJ2-7, with a weak D call TRBD2 (5 bases). Germline CDR1 reads MGHRA; CDR2 reads YSYEKL. V lost 2 bases, J lost 3 bases, and 14 bases lay in between. This CDR3 contains 15 residues. The chain's CDR3 is CASSQPSGNYYEQYF. The CDR3, as DNA: TGCGCCAGCAGCCAACCCAGCGGAAATTACTACGAGCAGTACTTC.

V gene TRBV27 combines with J gene TRBJ1-2, with 9 bases fitting TRBD1. CDR1 is MNHEY and CDR2 is SMNVEV in the germline V gene (reference sequence). The length of the CDR3 is 16 residues. The V gene end was trimmed by 0 bases and the J gene end by 4 bases; junction bases not matched to a gene: 6. Here the CDR3 reads CASSLSGQGGIYGYTF. The DNA of the CDR3 is TGTGCCAGCAGTTTATCGGGACAGGGAGGTATCTATGGCTACACCTTC.

The rearrangement uses TRBV11-2 and TRBJ2-1; 7 bases line up with TRBD2. The germline V gene has CDR1 SGHAT and CDR2 FQNNGV. CDR3 size: 15 residues. The junction had 8 bases not matched to a gene; V was cut back by 5 bases and J by 4 bases. CDR3 coding DNA: TGTGCCAGCAGCCCCCGGCTAGCGGATTACAATGAGCAGTTCTTC. Protein: CASSPRLADYNEQFF.

The rearrangement joins TRBV28 to TRBJ1-2, with 7 bases lining up with TRBD1. The CDR3 has 13 amino acids. The ends lost 4 bases at V and 8 bases at J; junction bases unmatched: 7. The V gene's germline CDR1 is MDHEN and CDR2 SYDVKM. The CDR3 DNA reads TGTGCCAGCAGTTCACAGGGGAATCTAGGCTACACCTTC. It translates to CASSSQGNLGYTF.

The chain is built from TRBV11-2 and TRBJ1-2; tentatively, D is TRBD1 (5 bases). CDR3 length: 12 residues. Germline assignment: CDR1 SGHAT and CDR2 FQNNGV. The V end lost 3 bases, the J end lost 6 bases, and 8 bases lay between the germline ends. The CDR3 DNA follows: TGTGCCAGCAGCTTGTGGGGGGATGGCTACACCTTC. This gives the protein CASSLWGDGYTF.

This clone appeared a few times. This chain uses TRBV2 with TRBJ1-1; D uncertain. The CDR3 totals 11 residues. Germline V gene data show CDR1 as SNHLY and CDR2 as FYNNEI. Trimming removed 8 bases at V and 5 bases at J, with 9 bases between. For the CDR3, the DNA is TGTGCCAGCCCGACCGGGACTGAAGCTTTCTTT. It translates to CASPTGTEAFF.

The genes are TRBV14 and TRBJ2-7; D call uncertain. V lost 0 bases and J lost 5, with 11 bases in between. The CDR3 extends over 14 amino acids. CDR1 is SGHDN, CDR2 FVKESK, per germline. The DNA for the CDR3 is TGTGCCAGCAGCCAAGATCTCAGGTCCAACGAGCAGTACTTC. It codes for CASSQDLRSNEQYF. Full variable domain (remainder filled in from reference TRBV14 and TRBJ2-7): EAGVTQFPSHSVIEKGQTVTLRCDPISGHDNLYWYRRVMGKEIKFLLHFVKESKQDESGMPNNRFLAERTGGTYSTLKVQPAELEDSGVYFCASSQDLRSNEQYFGPGTRLTVT.

V and J are TRBV6-1 and TRBJ1-2, with a tentative D call TRBD1 (5 bases). The V gene lost 5 bases and the J gene lost 3 bases, with 7 bases spanning the gap. CDR3 length: 12 amino acids. Germline assignment: CDR1 MNHNS and CDR2 SASEGT. The CDR3 loop is CASSQGHYGYTF. CDR3 DNA: TGTGCCAGCAGTCAGGGCCACTATGGCTACACCTTC.

This chain connects TRBV7-3 to TRBJ2-4; 12 positions match TRBD2. The CDR3 is made up of 15 amino acids. CDR1 and CDR2 (germline): SGHTA, FQGTGA. J lost 8 bases, V lost 3 bases, and 5 bases had no gene match. The CDR3 here is CASSLTSGSADIQYF. CDR3 coding DNA: TGTGCCAGCAGCTTGACTAGCGGGAGTGCGGACATTCAGTACTTC.

Concerning this clone itself: The sample has other DNA sequences that encode this CDR3 too. Here the CDR3 DNA reads TGTGCCAGTAGCTTCAGGGGGCCTGAAGCTTTCTTT. Residues: CASSFRGPEAFF. The genes are TRBV19 and TRBJ1-1; 8 nucleotides line up with TRBD1. This CDR3 contains 12 residues. Germline V gene data show CDR1 as LNHDA and CDR2 as SQIVND (reference sequence). V was pared by 6 bases and J by 6 bases, with 3 bases of the junction left unmatched.

The V and J genes are TRBV28 and TRBJ2-3; 7 positions agree with TRBD2. CDR1 and CDR2 (germline): MDHEN, SYDVKM. Losses at the gene ends were 3 bases for V and 4 bases for J; bases not matched to a gene: 7. CDR3 length equals 15 residues. This chain's CDR3 is CASSLTSSPADTQYF. The CDR3 DNA follows: TGTGCCAGCAGTTTGACTAGCTCCCCGGCAGATACGCAGTATTTT.

This sequence joins TRBV6-1 and TRBJ1-5; D not certain. This CDR3 is 14 amino acids long. The germline V gene has CDR1 MNHNS and CDR2 SASEGT. Trimming removed 2 bases from V and 7 bases from J, with 12 bases in between. DNA of the CDR3: TGTGCCAGCAGTGAATTTCGACCGGGGCAGCCCCAGCATTTT. It encodes CASSEFRPGQPQHF.

This sequence joins TRBV10-3 and TRBJ2-5; D not resolved. Between the trimmed V and J ends, which lost 6 bases and 5 bases, there was a span of 16 bases. Germline CDR1 and CDR2: ENHRY and SYGVKD. The CDR3 is made up of 14 amino acids. The CDR3 nucleotides read TGTGCCATCAGCCCCCCCCCTAGGTCGGAGACCCAGTACTTC. Translating it yields CAISPPPRSETQYF.

This clone was recorded once. The chain has TRBV7-9 and TRBJ2-1; 8 nucleotides line up with TRBD1. CDR3 size: 14 residues. CDR1 SEHNR and CDR2 FQNEAQ come from the germline V gene (reference sequence). Trimming took 5 bases from V and 7 from J; bases not matched to a gene: 7. The CDR3 nucleotides read TGTGCCAGCAGCCACCAGACAGGGGCGAATGAGCAGTTCTTC. It specifies CASSHQTGANEQFF.

This sequence joins TRBV9 and TRBJ2-7; 7 bases are shared with TRBD1. The germline CDR1 and CDR2 sequences are SGDLS and YYNGEE. The CDR3 loop spans 13 amino acids. Unmatched junction bases numbered 0, after V lost 2 bases and J lost 1 base. DNA for the CDR3: TGTGCCAGCAGCGTGACAGGGTCCTACGAGCAGTACTTC. Amino acids: CASSVTGSYEQYF.

This chain connects TRBV28 to TRBJ2-3; D uncertain. CDR1 MDHEN and CDR2 SYDVKM come from the germline V gene. CDR3 size: 15 residues. V dropped 7 bases and J dropped 0 bases, with 14 bases sitting between them. The CDR3 spells CASKTVATSTDTQYF. DNA for the CDR3: TGTGCCAGCAAGACTGTCGCCACTAGCACAGATACGCAGTATTTT.

The chain is built from TRBV7-9 and TRBJ1-1; 8 positions match TRBD1. Trimming at V came to 4 bases and at J to 5 bases, leaving 12 bases not matched to a gene. Germline assignment: CDR1 SEHNR and CDR2 FQNEAQ (reference sequence). This CDR3 comprises 16 residues. The CDR3 bases are TGTGCCAGCAGCTCCGCGCCAGGGGGCGGGGGAACTGAAGCTTTCTTT. Encoded protein: CASSSAPGGGGTEAFF.

The chain carries TRBV7-8 and TRBJ1-2; 10 nucleotides line up with TRBD1. V trimming: 1 base; J trimming: 0 bases; junction bases outside the gene matches: 5. The length of the CDR3 is 17 residues. Germline V CDR1 and CDR2: SGHVS, FQNEAQ. The CDR3 coding sequence is TGTGCCAGCAGCTTAGGGACAGGGGGGACAGCTAACTATGGCTACACCTTC. Translating it yields CASSLGTGGTANYGYTF.

The rearrangement joins TRBV28 to TRBJ2-1, with a possible D match to TRBD2 (5 bases). The CDR3 extends over 12 amino acids. Trimming cost V 3 bases and J 10 bases, with 10 bases left between them. Germline V lookup: CDR1 MDHEN, CDR2 SYDVKM. The CDR3 loop is CASSFSVDEQFF. The CDR3 DNA is TGTGCCAGCAGTTTTAGCGTGGACGAGCAGTTCTTC.

The chain uses TRBV7-3 and TRBJ2-1; 9 bases line up with TRBD2. V was clipped by 2 bases and J by 9 bases; unmatched bases: 8. Germline values: CDR1 SGHTA, CDR2 FQGTGA. CDR3 length equals 15 residues. CDR3 bases: TGTGCCAGCAGCTTAGGAACTAGCGGGTCGAGTGAGCAGTTCTTC. Its protein is CASSLGTSGSSEQFF.

The genes are TRBV19 and TRBJ1-5; 7 nucleotides line up with TRBD1. The CDR3 has 14 amino acids. Germline-derived CDR1 and CDR2 are LNHDA and SQIVND (reference sequence). V trimming: 8 bases; J trimming: 2 bases; junction bases outside the gene matches: 6. CDR3 nucleotides: TGTGCCAGTTTAAACACAGGGGGCAATCAGCCCCAGCATTTT. Translated: CASLNTGGNQPQHF.

The chain links TRBV7-9 to TRBJ1-1; the D gene is possibly TRBD1 (6 bases). There are 13 residues in the CDR3. Germline CDR1 is SEHNR and CDR2 is FQNEAQ (reference sequence). V lost 1 base, J lost 6 bases, and 9 bases lay in between. CDR3 nucleotides: TGTGCCAGCAGCTTAGGGGGGCAACCTGAAGCTTTCTTT. Protein product: CASSLGGQPEAFF.

This clone was observed a single time. The rearrangement joins TRBV6-1 to TRBJ2-3, with TRBD2 matching 9 bases. The germline gives CDR1 MNHNS, CDR2 SASEGT. The CDR3 is made up of 15 amino acids. V shed 2 bases, J shed 4 bases, and the junction held 4 bases outside the gene matches. The CDR3 sequence: CASSEPSGIPDTQYF. The DNA for the CDR3 is TGTGCCAGCAGTGAACCTAGCGGGATCCCAGATACGCAGTATTTT.

The chain has TRBV13 and TRBJ2-1, with TRBD2 matching 11 bases. The CDR3 loop spans 16 amino acids. V shed 5 bases, J shed 4 bases, and the junction held 7 bases outside the gene matches. Germline CDR1 and CDR2: PRHDT and FYEKMQ (reference sequence). The CDR3: CASSPGTSGQYNEQFF. The CDR3 DNA is TGTGCCAGCAGCCCAGGGACTAGCGGCCAATACAATGAGCAGTTCTTC.

This chain uses TRBV6-6 with TRBJ2-7, with 13 bases lining up with TRBD2. The CDR3 has 14 residues. V was clipped by 6 bases and J by 6 bases; unmatched bases: 5. CDR1 MNHNY and CDR2 SVGAGI come from the germline V gene (reference sequence). The CDR3 DNA reads as TGTGCCAGCAGCTCCGGGACTAGCGGGACCGAGCAGTACTTC. Its translation: CASSSGTSGTEQYF.